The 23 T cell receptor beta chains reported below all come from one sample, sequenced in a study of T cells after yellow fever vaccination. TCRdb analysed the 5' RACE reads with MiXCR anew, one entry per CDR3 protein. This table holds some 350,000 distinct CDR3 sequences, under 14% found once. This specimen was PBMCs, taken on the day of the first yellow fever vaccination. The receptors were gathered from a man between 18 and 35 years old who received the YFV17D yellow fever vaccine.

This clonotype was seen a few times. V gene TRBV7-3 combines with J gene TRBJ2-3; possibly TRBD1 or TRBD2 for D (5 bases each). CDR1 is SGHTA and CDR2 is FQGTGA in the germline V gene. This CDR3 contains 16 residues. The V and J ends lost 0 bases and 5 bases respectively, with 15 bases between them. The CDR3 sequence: CASSLTRDPPGDTQYF. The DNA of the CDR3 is TGTGCCAGCAGCTTAACTCGGGACCCGCCGGGAGATACGCAGTATTTT.

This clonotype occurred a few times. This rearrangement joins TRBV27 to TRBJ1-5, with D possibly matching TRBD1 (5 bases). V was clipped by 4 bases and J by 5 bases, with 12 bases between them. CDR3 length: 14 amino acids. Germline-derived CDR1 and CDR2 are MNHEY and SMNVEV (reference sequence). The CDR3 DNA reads TGTGCCAGCAGTTCCTTACAGGAGTATCAGCCCCAGCATTTT. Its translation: CASSSLQEYQPQHF.

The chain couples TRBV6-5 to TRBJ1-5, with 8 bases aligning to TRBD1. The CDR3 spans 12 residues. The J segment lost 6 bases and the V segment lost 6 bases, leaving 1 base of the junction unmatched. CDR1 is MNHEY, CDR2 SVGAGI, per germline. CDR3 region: CASRTGVQPQHF. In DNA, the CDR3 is TGTGCCAGCAGGACAGGGGTTCAGCCCCAGCATTTT.

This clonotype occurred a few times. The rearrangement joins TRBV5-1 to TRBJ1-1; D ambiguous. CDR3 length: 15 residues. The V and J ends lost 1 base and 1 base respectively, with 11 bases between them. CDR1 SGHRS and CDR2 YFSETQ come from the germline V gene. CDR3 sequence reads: CASSLRSEGNTEAFF. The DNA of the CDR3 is TGCGCCAGCAGCTTGAGGTCGGAGGGGAACACTGAAGCTTTCTTT.

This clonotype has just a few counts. The CDR3 is CASSLSLGQAYSGANVLTF. CDR3 nucleotides: TGCGCCAGCAGCTTGAGTTTAGGACAGGCCTACTCTGGGGCCAACGTCCTGACTTTC. This chain links TRBV5-1 with TRBJ2-6; 7 bases line up with TRBD1. This CDR3 has 19 amino acids. The germline V gene encodes CDR1 SGHRS and CDR2 YFSETQ. V was clipped by 1 base and J by 0 bases; unmatched bases: 10.

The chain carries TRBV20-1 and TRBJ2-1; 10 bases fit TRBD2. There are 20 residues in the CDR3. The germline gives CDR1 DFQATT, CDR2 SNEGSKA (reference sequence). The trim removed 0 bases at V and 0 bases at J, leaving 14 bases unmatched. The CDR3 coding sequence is TGCAGTGCTAGAGATCTCGGTTTAGCGGGGGGCCCGAGCTCCTACAATGAGCAGTTCTTC. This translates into CSARDLGLAGGPSSYNEQFF.

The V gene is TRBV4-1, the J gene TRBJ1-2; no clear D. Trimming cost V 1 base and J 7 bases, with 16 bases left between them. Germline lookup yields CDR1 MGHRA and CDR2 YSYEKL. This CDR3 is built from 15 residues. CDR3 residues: CASSQVGGPGLGYTF. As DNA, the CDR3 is TGCGCCAGCAGCCAAGTCGGAGGGCCAGGCCTTGGCTACACCTTC.

CDR3 sequence (DNA): TGTGCCACCTCGGCGGCAGTCGACTCCTACGAGCAGTACGTC. Translating it yields CATSAAVDSYEQYV. This sequence joins TRBV10-3 and TRBJ2-7; D ambiguous. Germline V gene lookup returns CDR1 ENHRY and CDR2 SYGVKD. Trimming took 10 bases from V and 0 from J, leaving 16 bases between them. The CDR3 spans 14 residues.

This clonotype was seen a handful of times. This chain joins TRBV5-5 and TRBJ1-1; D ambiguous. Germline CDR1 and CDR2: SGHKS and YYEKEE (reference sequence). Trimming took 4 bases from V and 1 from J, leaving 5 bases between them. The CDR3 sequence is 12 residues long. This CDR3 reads CASSPTNTEAFF. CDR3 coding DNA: TGTGCCAGCAGCCCCACGAACACTGAAGCTTTCTTT. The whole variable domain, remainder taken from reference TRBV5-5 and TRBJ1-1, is DAGVTQSPTHLIKTRGQQVTLRCSPISGHKSVSWYQQVLGQGPQFIFQYYEKEERGRGNFPDRFSARQFPNYSSELNVNALLLGDSALYLCASSPTNTEAFFGQGTRLTVV.

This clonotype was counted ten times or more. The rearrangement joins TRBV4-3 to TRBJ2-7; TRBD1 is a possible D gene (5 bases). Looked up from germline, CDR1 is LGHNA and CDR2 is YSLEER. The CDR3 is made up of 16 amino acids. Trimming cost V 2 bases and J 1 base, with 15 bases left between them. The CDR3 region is CASSQRTGRPSYEQYF. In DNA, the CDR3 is TGCGCCAGCAGCCAACGTACAGGCCGACCTTCCTACGAGCAGTACTTC.

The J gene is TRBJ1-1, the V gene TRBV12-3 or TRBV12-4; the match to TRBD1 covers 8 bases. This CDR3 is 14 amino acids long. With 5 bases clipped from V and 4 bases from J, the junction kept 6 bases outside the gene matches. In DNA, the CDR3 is TGTGCCAGCAGTGATGACAGGGGACTCACTGAAGCTTTCTTT. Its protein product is CASSDDRGLTEAFF.

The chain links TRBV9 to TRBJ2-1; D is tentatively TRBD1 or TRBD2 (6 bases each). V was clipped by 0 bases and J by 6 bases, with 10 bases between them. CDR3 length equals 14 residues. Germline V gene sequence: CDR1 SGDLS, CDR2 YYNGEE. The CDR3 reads CASSVVGGFNEQFF. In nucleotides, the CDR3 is TGTGCCAGCAGCGTAGTCGGGGGCTTCAATGAGCAGTTCTTC.

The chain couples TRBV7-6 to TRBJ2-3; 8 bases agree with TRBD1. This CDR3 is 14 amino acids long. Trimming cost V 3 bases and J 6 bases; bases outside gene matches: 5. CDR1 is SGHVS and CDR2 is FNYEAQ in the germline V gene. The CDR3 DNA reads TGTGCCAGCAGCTTCCAGGACAGGGTGGATACGCAGTATTTT. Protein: CASSFQDRVDTQYF.

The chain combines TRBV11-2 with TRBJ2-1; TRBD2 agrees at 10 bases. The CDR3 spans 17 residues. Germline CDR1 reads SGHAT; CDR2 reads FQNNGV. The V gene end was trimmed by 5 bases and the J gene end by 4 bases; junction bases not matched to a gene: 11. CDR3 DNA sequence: TGTGCCAGCAGCCCCGAACCGGGACTAGCGATATACAATGAGCAGTTCTTC. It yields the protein CASSPEPGLAIYNEQFF.

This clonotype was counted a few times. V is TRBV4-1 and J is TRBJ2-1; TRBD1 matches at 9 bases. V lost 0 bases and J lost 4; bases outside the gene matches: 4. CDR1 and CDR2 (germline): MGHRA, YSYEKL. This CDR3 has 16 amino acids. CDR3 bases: TGCGCCAGCAGCCAAGACCCCGGGACAGGGTACAATGAGCAGTTCTTC. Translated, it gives CASSQDPGTGYNEQFF.

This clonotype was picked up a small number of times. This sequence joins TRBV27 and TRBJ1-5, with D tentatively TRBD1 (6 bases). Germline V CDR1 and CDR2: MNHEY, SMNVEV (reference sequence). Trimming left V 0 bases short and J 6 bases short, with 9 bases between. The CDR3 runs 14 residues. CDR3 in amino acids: CASSLSYRAQPQHF. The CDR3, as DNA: TGTGCCAGCAGTTTATCGTACAGGGCTCAGCCCCAGCATTTT.

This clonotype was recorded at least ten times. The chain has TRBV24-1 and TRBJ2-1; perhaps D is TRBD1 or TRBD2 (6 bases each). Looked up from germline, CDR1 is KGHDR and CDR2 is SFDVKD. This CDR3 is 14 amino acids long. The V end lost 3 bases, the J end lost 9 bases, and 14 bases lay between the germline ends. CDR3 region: CATSDPRRGIEQFF. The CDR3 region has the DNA TGTGCCACCAGTGATCCTAGGAGGGGGATTGAGCAGTTCTTC.

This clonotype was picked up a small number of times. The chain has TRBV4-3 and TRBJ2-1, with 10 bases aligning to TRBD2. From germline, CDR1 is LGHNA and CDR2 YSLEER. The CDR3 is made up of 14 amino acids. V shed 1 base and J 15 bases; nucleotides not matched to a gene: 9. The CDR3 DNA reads TGCGCCAGCAGCCAAGCGGCAGCTAGCGGGGGTGCGTTCTTC. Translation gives CASSQAAASGGAFF.

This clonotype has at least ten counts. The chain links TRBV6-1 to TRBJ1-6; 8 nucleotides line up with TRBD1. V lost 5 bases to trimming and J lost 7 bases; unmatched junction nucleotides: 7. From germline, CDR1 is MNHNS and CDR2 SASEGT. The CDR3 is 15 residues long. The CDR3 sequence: CASSQDRGINSPLHF. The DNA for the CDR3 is TGTGCCAGCAGTCAAGACAGGGGAATCAATTCACCCCTCCACTTT.

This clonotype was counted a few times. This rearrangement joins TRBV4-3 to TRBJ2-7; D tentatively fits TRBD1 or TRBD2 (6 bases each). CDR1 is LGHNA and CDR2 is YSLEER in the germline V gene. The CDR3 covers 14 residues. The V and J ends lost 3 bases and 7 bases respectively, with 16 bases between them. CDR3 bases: TGCGCCAGCAGCCACAGACCAGGGGCGGGAGAGCAGTACTTC. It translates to CASSHRPGAGEQYF.

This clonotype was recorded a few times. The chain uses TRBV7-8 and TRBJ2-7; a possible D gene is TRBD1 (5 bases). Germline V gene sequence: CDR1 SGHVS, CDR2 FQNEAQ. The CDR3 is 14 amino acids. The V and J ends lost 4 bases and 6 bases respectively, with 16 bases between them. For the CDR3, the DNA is TGTGCCAGCAGCTCTTACTGGCAGGGTGGCGAGCAGTACTTC. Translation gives CASSSYWQGGEQYF.

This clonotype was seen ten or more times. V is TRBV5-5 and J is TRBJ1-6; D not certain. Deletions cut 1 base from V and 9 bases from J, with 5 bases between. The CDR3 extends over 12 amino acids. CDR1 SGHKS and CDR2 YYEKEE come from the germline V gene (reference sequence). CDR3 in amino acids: CASSLYTSPLHF. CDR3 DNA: TGTGCCAGCAGCTTGTACACTTCACCCCTCCACTTT.

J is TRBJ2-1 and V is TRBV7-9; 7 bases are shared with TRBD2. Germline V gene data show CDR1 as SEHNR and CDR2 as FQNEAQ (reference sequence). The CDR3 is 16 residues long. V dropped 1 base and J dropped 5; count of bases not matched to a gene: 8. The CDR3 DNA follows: TGTGCCAGCAGCTTAGACCGGACGGGGGGTCACAATGAGCAGTTCTTC. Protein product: CASSLDRTGGHNEQFF.